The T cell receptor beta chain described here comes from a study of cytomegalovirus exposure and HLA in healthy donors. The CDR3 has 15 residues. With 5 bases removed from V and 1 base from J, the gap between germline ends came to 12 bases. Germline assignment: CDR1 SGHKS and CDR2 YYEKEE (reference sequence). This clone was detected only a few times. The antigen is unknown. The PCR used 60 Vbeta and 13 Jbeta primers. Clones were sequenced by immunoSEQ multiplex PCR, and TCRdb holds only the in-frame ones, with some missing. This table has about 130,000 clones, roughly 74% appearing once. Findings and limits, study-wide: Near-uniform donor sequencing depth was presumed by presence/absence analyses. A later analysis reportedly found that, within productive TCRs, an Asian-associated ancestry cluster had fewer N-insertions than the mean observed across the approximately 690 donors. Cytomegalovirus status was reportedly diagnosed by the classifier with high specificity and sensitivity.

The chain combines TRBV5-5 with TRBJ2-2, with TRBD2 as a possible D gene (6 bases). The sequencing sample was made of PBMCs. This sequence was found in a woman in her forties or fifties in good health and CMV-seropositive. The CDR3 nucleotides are TGTGCCAGCAGAGGAGGGCAGCTGAACACCGGGGAGCTGTTTTTT. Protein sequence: CASRGGQLNTGELFF.